The rows below give T cell receptor beta chains drawn from one sample of a study of blood T cell repertoires in COVID-19. Assay used: immunoSEQ multiplex PCR; TCRdb lists only in-frame clones, some missing. This table has about 330,000 clones, 85% appearing once. The sequenced sample was peripheral blood. The receptors were gathered from a human donor in a cohort sampled during active COVID-19. CDR3s include the opening cysteine and the closing phenylalanine or tryptophan. The D gene is left open where the match is weak. Only part of the rows carry a size: once, few, many, or a class if the clone is expanded.

>TRBJ2-1|TRBV10-3|TRBD2|-
TGTGCCATCAGCAAAAGACTAGCGGGGGCCTACAATGAGCAGTTCTTC
CAISKRLAGAYNEQFF
>TRBJ2-1|TRBV7-2|-|-
TGTGCCAGCAGAGGGGCTGAGCAGTTCTTC
CASRGAEQFF
>TRBJ2-1|TRBV3-1/TRBV3-2|TRBD2|-
TGTGCCAGCAGCCAAGATCGGGCTAGCGGGGGCTACTCCTACAATGAGCAGTTCTTC
CASSQDRASGGYSYNEQFF
>TRBJ1-1|TRBV11-2|-|-
TGTGCCAGCACCACGGGATCAGAGGACACTGAAGCTTTCTTT
CASTTGSEDTEAFF
>TRBJ2-7|TRBV11-2|-|-
TGTGCCAGCAGCCGGACAAGGGAACCCTACGAGCAGTACTTC
CASSRTREPYEQYF
>TRBJ2-7|TRBV5-5|TRBD1|-
TGTGCCAGCAGCTTAACAGGGGTGACGTACGAGCAGTACTTC
CASSLTGVTYEQYF
>TRBJ1-3|TRBV5-6|-|-
TGTGCCAGCAGCTTGGCCCTCGCGGGGTTTGGAAACACCATATATTTT
CASSLALAGFGNTIYF
>TRBJ1-3|TRBV9|TRBD1|-
TGTGCCAGCAGCGTAGCACAGGGGTTAGGAAACACCATATATTTT
CASSVAQGLGNTIYF
>TRBJ2-3|TRBV5-1|-|-
TGCGCCAGCAGCGGAATACAGGACGGACATAGCACAGATACGCAGTATTTT
CASSGIQDGHSTDTQYF
>TRBJ2-7|TRBV5-4|-|-
TGTGCCAGCAGCTGGGGACCCAGGGGAGAAAGGCACGAGCAGTACTTC
CASSWGPRGERHEQYF
>TRBJ2-3|TRBV6-5|-|-
TGTGCCAGCAGGCATACAGGGTTCGGCACAGATACGCAGTATTTT
CASRHTGFGTDTQYF
>TRBJ2-7|TRBV24-1|-|-
TGTGCCACCAGTGACTCCGGGGACAATCTTCTCGAGCAGTACTTC
CATSDSGDNLLEQYF
>TRBJ2-3|TRBV6-4|-|-
TGTGCCACCGAGCACGGCACAGATACGCAGTATTTT
CATEHGTDTQYF
>TRBJ1-2|TRBV6-6|-|-
TGTGCCAGCAGGGAAAGGGCAGGGGATTTTCTCACCTTC
CASRERAGDFLTF
>TRBJ2-2|TRBV5-1|TRBD1|-
TGCGCCAGCAGCTTGGGGGGACAGGACACCGGGGAGCTGTTTTTT
CASSLGGQDTGELFF
>TRBJ2-4|TRBV12-5|TRBD1|-
TGTGCTAGTGGTTTGGGGGAACAGGGGGCGAGAAACATTCAGTACTTC
CASGLGEQGARNIQYF
>TRBJ1-1|TRBV6-1|-|-
TGTGCCAGCAGTGAAACGGGTGAAGCTTTCTTT
CASSETGEAFF
>TRBJ1-2|TRBV4-1|-|many
TGCGCCAGCAGTCAGGGATCGACAAAACCTAACTATGGCTACACCTTC
CASSQGSTKPNYGYTF
>TRBJ2-3|TRBV7-8|-|-
TGTGCCAGCAGCTTAGGAAGTAGCCCAGCCTCAAGCACAGATACGCAGTATTTT
CASSLGSSPASSTDTQYF
>TRBJ1-5|TRBV15|-|-
TGTGCCACCAGCAGAGAAGGGGATAGCAATCAGCCCCAGCATTTT
CATSREGDSNQPQHF
>TRBJ1-2|TRBV9|-|-
TGTGCCAGCAGCGTAGGTGCAGGAGGCTATGGCTACACCTTC
CASSVGAGGYGYTF
>TRBJ2-5|TRBV18|-|-
TGTGCCAGCTCACCACCGGGAGGAATAGAGACCCAGTACTTC
CASSPPGGIETQYF
>TRBJ2-7|TRBV9|-|once
TGTGCCAGCAGCGTAGAATGGGGGGACGAGCAGTACTTC
CASSVEWGDEQYF
>TRBJ1-1|TRBV7-9|-|once
TGTGCCAGCAGCTCGATCGCAGGGCTCAAAGGGGGAGCTTTCTTT
CASSSIAGLKGGAFF
>TRBJ1-2|TRBV7-3|TRBD1|-
TGTGCCAGCAGCCGACAGGGAGGTGAGGGCTACACCTTC
CASSRQGGEGYTF
>TRBJ1-6|TRBV6-5|-|many
TGTGCCAGCATTAAGGACAAGGATGATAATTCACCCCTCCACTTT
CASIKDKDDNSPLHF
>TRBJ1-3|TRBV6-5|TRBD1|-
TGTGCCAGCAGGCGACAGGGTTCTGGAAACACCATATATTTT
CASRRQGSGNTIYF
>TRBJ2-1|TRBV3-1/TRBV3-2|TRBD2|once
TGTGCCAGCAGCTCAAGAGGGACTAGCGGGGGGCGCTACAATGAGCAGTTCTTC
CASSSRGTSGGRYNEQFF
>TRBJ2-4|TRBV5-1|-|-
TGCGCCAGCAGCTTGCCCCAGGGAAGCGCCAAAAACATTCAGTACTTC
CASSLPQGSAKNIQYF
>TRBJ2-7|TRBV7-9|-|-
TGTGCCAGCAGCGAGCGGCCCGGGACACCCAACTACGAGCAGTACTTC
CASSERPGTPNYEQYF
>TRBJ1-1|TRBV11-1|TRBD1|-
TGTGCCAGCAGCCCGCGGACAGGGAGGAACACTGAAGCTTTCTTT
CASSPRTGRNTEAFF
>TRBJ2-1|TRBV7-8|-|-
TGTGCCAGCAGCTTGGGGCAGGGGTTTTACAATGAGCAGTTCTTC
CASSLGQGFYNEQFF
>TRBJ2-7|TRBV2|TRBD2|-
TGTGCCAGCAGTGCCTCGGCAGGGAGGGCCTACGAGCAGTACTTC
CASSASAGRAYEQYF
>TRBJ2-7|TRBV12-5|-|-
TGTGCTAGTGGCTGGAGGGAGCAGTACTTC
CASGWREQYF
>TRBJ1-1|TRBV13|-|-
TGTGCCAGCAGCACGCGGACAGCTGAAGCTTTCTTT
CASSTRTAEAFF
>TRBJ1-1|TRBV18|-|-
TGTGCCAGCTCCCCAACAGAGACAAAAGCTTTCTTT
CASSPTETKAFF
>TRBJ2-7|TRBV12-3/TRBV12-4|-|-
TGTGCCAGCAGTTTAGAGGGGTACGAGCAGTACTTC
CASSLEGYEQYF
>TRBJ1-5|TRBV28|-|-
TGTGCCAGCAGTTTGCGCAGGGGCGAACAGCCCCAGCATTTT
CASSLRRGEQPQHF
>TRBJ1-1|TRBV10-1|-|-
TGCGCCAGCAGTCATGAAGCTTTCTTT
CASSHEAFF
>TRBJ1-6|TRBV21-1|-|-
TGTGCCAGCAGCACGTCGGGACATTTCCATTCACCCCTCCACTTT
CASSTSGHFHSPLHF
>TRBJ1-6|TRBV30|-|few
TGTGCCTGGAGTGTACATCAGGGGTGGTCACCCCTCCACTTT
CAWSVHQGWSPLHF
>TRBJ1-1|TRBV6-5|-|-
TGTGCCAGCAGTTATGAACAGACAGTTCTTGAAGCTTTCTTT
CASSYEQTVLEAFF
>TRBJ2-7|TRBV7-8|TRBD1|-
TGTGCCAGCAGCTTTGGGGCAGGGGGATCCTACGAGCAGTACTTC
CASSFGAGGSYEQYF
>TRBJ2-7|TRBV18|-|-
TGTGCCAGCTCACACGACGGGACATACGACGAGCAGTACTTC
CASSHDGTYDEQYF
>TRBJ2-2|TRBV24-1|-|-
TGTGCCACCAGGACAGGAAACACCGGGGAGCTGTTTTTT
CATRTGNTGELFF
>TRBJ2-7|TRBV6-1|TRBD2|-
TGTGCCAGCAGTGAATTCGGCGGGGGGCCATACGAGCAGTACTTC
CASSEFGGGPYEQYF
>TRBJ1-5|TRBV28|TRBD1|-
TGTGCCAGCAGCGTACAGGGGGCCTATAGCAATCAGCCCCAGCATTTT
CASSVQGAYSNQPQHF
>TRBJ2-2|TRBV10-1|TRBD1|-
TGCGCCAGCAGTACCGGGACAGGGAACACCGGGGAGCTGTTTTTT
CASSTGTGNTGELFF
>TRBJ1-4|TRBV19|-|few
TGTGCCAGTAGTAAACAGGGTGAAAAACTGTTTTTT
CASSKQGEKLFF
>TRBJ2-5|TRBV7-9|TRBD1|-
TGTGCCAGCAGCCCTGATCCGGGACAGGGGGCGCGAGAGACCCAGTACTTC
CASSPDPGQGARETQYF
>TRBJ2-1|TRBV7-3|TRBD1|-
TGTGCCAGCAGCTTAGGGCACCCACAGGGGAATGAGCAGTTCTTC
CASSLGHPQGNEQFF
>TRBJ1-6|TRBV5-1|-|-
TGCGCCAGCAGCTCAGGGGACACTAATTCACCCCTCCACTTT
CASSSGDTNSPLHF